The 26 T cell receptor beta chains below come from one sample, sequenced in a study of graft-versus-host responses after intestinal transplantation. The assay was immunoSEQ multiplex PCR, and TCRdb's table has in-frame clones only and misses some. The repertoire holds around 97,000 clones, with 90% to 95% as singletons. No antigen is known for these receptors. Specimen: unstimulated CD8+ T cells sorted from spleen or lymph node cells, collected before intestinal transplant. The origin of the receptors is a human donor who received an intestinal transplant.

The gene calls are TRBV5-4 and TRBJ2-2, with a possible D match to TRBD1 (6 bases). The CDR3 covers 14 residues. Trimming took 1 base from V and 4 from J, leaving 8 bases between them. Germline V gene sequence: CDR1 SGHNT, CDR2 YYREEE (reference sequence). The CDR3 protein is CASSLRGGTGELFF. The CDR3 nucleotides are TGTGCCAGCAGCTTGAGAGGGGGCACCGGGGAGCTGTTTTTT.

The chain employs TRBV13 and TRBJ2-6; 7 bases align to TRBD1. This CDR3 has 17 residues. The trim removed 4 bases at V and 2 bases at J, leaving 8 bases unmatched. Germline CDR1 reads PRHDT; CDR2 reads FYEKMQ (reference sequence). The CDR3 coding sequence is TGTGCCAGCAGCTCGAGTACCGACAGGGCTGGGGCCAACGTCCTGACTTTC. This translates into CASSSSTDRAGANVLTF.

The rearrangement joins TRBV2 to TRBJ2-3, with 11 positions matching TRBD2. V shed 5 bases, J shed 5 bases, and the junction held 6 bases outside the gene matches. Germline V lookup: CDR1 SNHLY, CDR2 FYNNEI. This CDR3 is built from 15 residues. CDR3 region: CASSSETSGVDTQYF. In DNA, the CDR3 is TGTGCCAGCAGTTCTGAGACTAGCGGGGTAGATACGCAGTATTTT. Combining the CDR3 with reference TRBV2 and TRBJ2-3 gives the whole variable domain EPEVTQTPSHQVTQMGQEVILRCVPISNHLYFYWYRQILGQKVEFLVSFYNNEISEKSEIFDDQFSVERPDGSNFTLKIRSTKLEDSAMYFCASSSETSGVDTQYFGPGTRLTVL.

A remark on this clone: Different DNA sequences within this sample yield the same CDR3. This sequence joins TRBV27 and TRBJ2-1; 8 bases match TRBD2. This CDR3 spans 15 amino acids. The V segment lost 7 bases and the J segment 4 bases; nucleotides outside the gene matches: 9. CDR1 MNHEY and CDR2 SMNVEV come from the germline V gene (reference sequence). CDR3 nucleotide sequence: TGTGCCAGCAATCCGGGACTAGTGGCTTACAATGAGCAGTTCTTC. Translated: CASNPGLVAYNEQFF.

This clone appeared a single time. This chain connects TRBV9 to TRBJ2-3, with D perhaps matching TRBD1 (6 bases). Trimming removed 0 bases from V and 7 bases from J, with 24 bases in between. CDR3 length: 18 residues. In germline, CDR1 is SGDLS, CDR2 YYNGEE. CDR3 DNA: TGTGCCAGCAGCGTAGAGTCAAGCCAGGGGCCGTACTTGAATACGCAGTATTTT. Amino acid sequence: CASSVESSQGPYLNTQYF. The entire variable domain, with the rest obtained from reference TRBV9 and TRBJ2-3, is as follows: DSGVTQTPKHLITATGQRVTLRCSPRSGDLSVYWYQQSLDQGLQFLIQYYNGEERAKGNILERFSAQQFPDLHSELNLSSLELGDSALYFCASSVESSQGPYLNTQYFGPGTRLTVL.

CDR3 nucleotides: TGTGCCAGCAGCTTCCGGGACCTGGACACTGAAGCTTTCTTT. Its protein is CASSFRDLDTEAFF. The chain joins TRBV11-2 to TRBJ1-1, with D perhaps TRBD1 (5 bases). The length of the CDR3 is 14 residues. Trimming cost V 3 bases and J 3 bases, with 11 bases left between them. From germline, CDR1 is SGHAT and CDR2 FQNNGV.

V and J are TRBV28 and TRBJ2-1, with D hard to call. The germline V gene encodes CDR1 MDHEN and CDR2 SYDVKM. Trimming removed 3 bases from V and 6 bases from J, with 21 bases in between. The CDR3 totals 17 residues. CDR3 bases: TGTGCCAGCAGTTTCTGGGCCGAGATCCTCACGGTCAATGAGCAGTTCTTC. It yields the protein CASSFWAEILTVNEQFF. The full variable domain, in which reference TRBV28 and TRBJ2-1 provide the parts outside the CDR3, is DVKVTQSSRYLVKRTGEKVFLECVQDMDHENMFWYRQDPGLGLRLIYFSYDVKMKEKGDIPEGYSVSREKKERFSLILESASTNQTSMYLCASSFWAEILTVNEQFFGPGTRLTVL.

This clone was counted between two and nine times. A far larger clone is just one base off, so this is likely a read error. The CDR3 here is CASKASEWTDTQFF. As DNA, the CDR3 is TGCGCCAGCAAGGCGAGTGAGTGGACAGATACGCAGTTTTTT. V gene TRBV10-1 combines with J gene TRBJ2-3; D is perhaps TRBD1 (6 bases). The length of the CDR3 is 14 residues. The V gene's germline CDR1 is WNHNN and CDR2 SYGVQD (reference sequence).

This sequence joins TRBV9 and TRBJ1-1; D call uncertain. V lost 4 bases, J lost 0 bases, and 7 bases lay in between. This CDR3 is built from 13 residues. The germline CDR1 and CDR2 sequences are SGDLS and YYNGEE. This CDR3 reads CASSPQLNTEAFF. CDR3 sequence (DNA): TGTGCCAGCAGCCCCCAGTTGAACACTGAAGCTTTCTTT.

This chain links TRBV11-1 with TRBJ2-3, with D possibly TRBD2 on 6 matching bases. The V gene lost 3 bases and the J gene lost 2 bases, with 9 bases spanning the gap. This CDR3 has 14 amino acids. In germline, CDR1 is SGHAT, CDR2 FQDESV (reference sequence). The CDR3 DNA follows: TGTGCCAGCAGCTTCGGGGGATTCACAGATACGCAGTATTTT. Residues: CASSFGGFTDTQYF.

The chain is built from TRBV29-1 and TRBJ1-3; D is uncertain. Germline CDR1 reads SQVTM; CDR2 reads ANQGSEA. Trimming shortened V by 0 bases and J by 1 base, and 13 bases separated the two germline ends. The CDR3 has 16 amino acids. CDR3 nucleotide sequence: TGCAGCGTTGAAGATTCCCGGTATTCATCTGGAAACACCATATATTTT. Amino acid sequence: CSVEDSRYSSGNTIYF. The whole variable domain, filled in from reference TRBV29-1 and TRBJ1-3, reads SAVISQKPSRDICQRGTSLTIQCQVDSQVTMMFWYRQQPGQSLTLIATANQGSEATYESGFVIDKFPISRPNLTFSTLTVSNMSPEDSSIYLCSVEDSRYSSGNTIYFGEGSWLTVV.

The chain is built from TRBV7-9 and TRBJ1-4; unclear D gene. This CDR3 region has 19 residues. Germline assignment: CDR1 SEHNR and CDR2 FQNEAQ (reference sequence). Trimming removed 3 bases at V and 2 bases at J, with 22 bases between. CDR3 region: CASSFGDISLGPTNEKLFF. DNA of the CDR3: TGTGCCAGCAGCTTTGGAGACATCTCTCTCGGGCCTACTAATGAAAAACTGTTTTTT.

The chain recombines TRBV7-6 with TRBJ1-1; D not certain. V shed 1 base and J shed 0 bases, with 12 bases lying between them. Germline loops: CDR1 SGHVS, CDR2 FNYEAQ. This CDR3 has 16 amino acids. This CDR3 is CASSLGAGFMNTEAFF. In DNA form, the CDR3 reads TGTGCCAGCAGCTTAGGGGCGGGTTTCATGAACACTGAAGCTTTCTTT.

This chain uses TRBV13 with TRBJ1-2; D perhaps matches TRBD1 (6 bases). V was trimmed by 0 bases and J by 8 bases, leaving 16 bases between them. The germline CDR1 and CDR2 sequences are PRHDT and FYEKMQ (reference sequence). The length of the CDR3 is 15 residues. DNA for the CDR3: TGTGCCAGCAGCTTAGGCGGGGGGGCTATTGAGGGCTACACCTTC. The encoded protein is CASSLGGGAIEGYTF.

The chain employs TRBV4-1 and TRBJ2-1; 8 bases agree with TRBD2. V was pared by 1 base and J by 3 bases, with 5 bases of the junction left unmatched. The CDR3 runs to 16 residues. Germline lookup yields CDR1 MGHRA and CDR2 YSYEKL. The CDR3 sequence is CASSQAERGNYNEQFF. Here the CDR3 DNA reads TGCGCCAGCAGCCAAGCAGAGCGGGGGAACTACAATGAGCAGTTCTTC.

The table lists this clone with a few counts. V and J are TRBV5-6 and TRBJ2-7; possible D gene TRBD1, 6 bases. Germline-derived CDR1 and CDR2 are SGHDT and YYEEEE. V was trimmed by 4 bases and J by 3 bases, leaving 14 bases between them. This CDR3 has 14 residues. The CDR3 spells CASSRLQGFYEQYF. CDR3 in DNA: TGTGCCAGCAGCCGCCTCCAGGGGTTCTACGAGCAGTACTTC.

The V and J genes are TRBV11-3 and TRBJ2-2; 11 bases are a match to TRBD2. This CDR3 region has 17 residues. V lost 3 bases to trimming and J lost 0 bases; unmatched junction nucleotides: 3. Germline CDR1 and CDR2: SGHNT and YENEEA. Written as DNA, the CDR3 is TGTGCCAGCAGCTTTGGGACTAGCGGCGCGAACACCGGGGAGCTGTTTTTT. Translated, it gives CASSFGTSGANTGELFF.

The chain links TRBV11-2 to TRBJ2-3; D gene unclear. The length of the CDR3 is 15 residues. In germline, CDR1 is SGHAT, CDR2 FQNNGV. Trimming took off 0 bases at V and 1 base at J, with 8 bases between the two ends. CDR3 residues: CASSLEASRTDTQYF. CDR3 nucleotide sequence: TGTGCCAGCAGCTTAGAAGCGAGCCGCACAGATACGCAGTATTTT.

This clone was observed once. The CDR3 region has the DNA TGTGCCAGCAGTTCCGCCCGGGACTACTACGAGCAGTACTTC. It is translated as CASSSARDYYEQYF. V is TRBV6-5 and J is TRBJ2-7, with 7 nucleotides matching TRBD2. The length of the CDR3 is 14 residues. In germline, CDR1 is MNHEY, CDR2 SVGAGI. The V and J ends lost 4 bases and 3 bases, in that order; junction bases with no gene match: 6.

The genes are TRBV28 and TRBJ2-1; 8 positions agree with TRBD2. Per germline, CDR1 MDHEN and CDR2 SYDVKM. V was clipped by 3 bases and J by 6 bases; unmatched bases: 7. The length of the CDR3 is 15 residues. The CDR3 here is CASSLGAGVSNEQFF. The CDR3 DNA sequence: TGTGCCAGCAGTTTGGGAGCGGGAGTAAGCAATGAGCAGTTCTTC.

The chain joins TRBV4-1 to TRBJ2-7, with 8 bases lining up with TRBD2. CDR3 length: 14 residues. The V and J ends lost 0 bases and 4 bases, in that order; junction bases with no gene match: 2. Germline V gene data show CDR1 as MGHRA and CDR2 as YSYEKL. The CDR3: CASSQETSVYEQYF. The CDR3 bases are TGCGCCAGCAGCCAAGAGACTAGCGTTTACGAGCAGTACTTC.

The gene calls are TRBV27 and TRBJ2-5; D uncertain. CDR1 is MNHEY, CDR2 SMNVEV, per germline (reference sequence). CDR3 length: 13 residues. Trimming stripped 2 bases from V and 1 base from J, with 5 bases between. In nucleotides, the CDR3 is TGTGCCAGCAGTTTAGTGTCCCAAGAGACCCAGTACTTC. Its translation: CASSLVSQETQYF.

Only a few counts were recorded for this clone. This chain connects TRBV9 to TRBJ2-7; perhaps D is TRBD1 or TRBD2 (7 bases each). The CDR3 covers 14 residues. Trimming cost V 4 bases and J 4 bases, with 15 bases left between them. Germline CDR1 SGDLS, CDR2 YYNGEE. CDR3 nucleotide sequence: TGTGCCAGCAGCCCCAGGGGGGGATCGTACGAGCAGTACTTC. It encodes CASSPRGGSYEQYF.

This rearrangement joins TRBV6-5 to TRBJ2-6; D uncertain. V shed 9 bases and J shed 0 bases, with 6 bases lying between them. CDR3 length: 13 residues. CDR1 MNHEY and CDR2 SVGAGI come from the germline V gene. The CDR3 loop reads CASGVSGANVLTF. Here the CDR3 DNA reads TGTGCCAGTGGGGTCTCTGGGGCCAACGTCCTGACTTTC.

The rearrangement uses TRBV5-1 and TRBJ1-4; TRBD1 aligns across 7 bases. The CDR3 length is 17 residues. Germline loops: CDR1 SGHRS, CDR2 YFSETQ. J lost 0 bases, V lost 0 bases, and 5 bases had no gene match. CDR3 protein: CASSLVPQGATNEKLFF. The CDR3 coding sequence is TGCGCCAGCAGCTTGGTTCCCCAGGGGGCAACTAATGAAAAACTGTTTTTT.

The J gene is TRBJ1-1, the V gene TRBV6-5; unclear D gene. This CDR3 has 14 amino acids. Per the germline V gene, CDR1 is MNHEY and CDR2 is SVGAGI. V lost 7 bases to trimming and J lost 6 bases, with 18 bases between them. The CDR3 DNA follows: TGTGCCAGCAACCCCTCCGTCGACACACCTGAAGCTTTCTTT. Translation: CASNPSVDTPEAFF.